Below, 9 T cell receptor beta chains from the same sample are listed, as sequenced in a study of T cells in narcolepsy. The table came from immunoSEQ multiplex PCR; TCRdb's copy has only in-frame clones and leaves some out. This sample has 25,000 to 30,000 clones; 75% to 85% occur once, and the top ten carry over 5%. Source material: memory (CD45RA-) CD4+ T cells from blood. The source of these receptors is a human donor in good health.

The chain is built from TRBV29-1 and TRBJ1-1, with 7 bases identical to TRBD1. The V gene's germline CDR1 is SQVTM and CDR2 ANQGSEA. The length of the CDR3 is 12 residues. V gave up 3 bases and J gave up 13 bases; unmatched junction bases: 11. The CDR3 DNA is TGCAGCGTTGATTCAGGGGGGGACTCGGGTTTCTTT. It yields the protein CSVDSGGDSGFF.

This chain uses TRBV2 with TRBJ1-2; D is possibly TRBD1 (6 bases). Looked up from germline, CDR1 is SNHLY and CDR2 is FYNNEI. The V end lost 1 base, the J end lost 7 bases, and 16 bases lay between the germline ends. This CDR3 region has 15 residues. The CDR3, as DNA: TGTGCCAGCAGTGAAGGAGGAGCGGGGGCCGGTGGCTACACCTTC. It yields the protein CASSEGGAGAGGYTF.

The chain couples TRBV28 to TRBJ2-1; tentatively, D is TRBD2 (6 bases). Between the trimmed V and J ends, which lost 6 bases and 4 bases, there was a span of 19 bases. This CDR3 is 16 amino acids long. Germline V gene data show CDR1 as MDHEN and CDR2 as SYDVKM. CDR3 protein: CASSSPGPGGYNEQFF. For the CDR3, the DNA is TGTGCCAGCAGCTCACCGGGCCCCGGAGGGTACAATGAGCAGTTCTTC.

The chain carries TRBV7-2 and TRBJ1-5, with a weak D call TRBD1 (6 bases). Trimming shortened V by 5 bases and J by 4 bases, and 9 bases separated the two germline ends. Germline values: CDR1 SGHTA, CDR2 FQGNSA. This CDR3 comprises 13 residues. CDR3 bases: TGTGCCAGCAGCCCGGGGACAAATCAGCCCCAGCATTTT. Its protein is CASSPGTNQPQHF.

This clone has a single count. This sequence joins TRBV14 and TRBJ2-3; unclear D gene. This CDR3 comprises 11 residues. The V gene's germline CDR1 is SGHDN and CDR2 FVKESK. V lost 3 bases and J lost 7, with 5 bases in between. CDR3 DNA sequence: TGTGCCAGCAGCCAGACAAATACGCAGTATTTT. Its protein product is CASSQTNTQYF.

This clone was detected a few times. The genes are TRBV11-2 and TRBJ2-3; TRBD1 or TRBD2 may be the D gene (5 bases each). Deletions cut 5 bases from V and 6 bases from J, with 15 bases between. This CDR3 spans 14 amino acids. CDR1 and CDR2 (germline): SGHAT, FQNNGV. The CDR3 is CASSAPGRRDTQYF. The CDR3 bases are TGTGCCAGCAGCGCACCGGGACGACGGGATACGCAGTATTTT.

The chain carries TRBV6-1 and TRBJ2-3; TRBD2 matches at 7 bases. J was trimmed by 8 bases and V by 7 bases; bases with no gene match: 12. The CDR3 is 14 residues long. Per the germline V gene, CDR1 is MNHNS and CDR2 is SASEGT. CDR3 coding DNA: TGTGCCAGCATTGCGGGAGCCCTGCCACGTACGCAGTATTTT. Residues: CASIAGALPRTQYF.

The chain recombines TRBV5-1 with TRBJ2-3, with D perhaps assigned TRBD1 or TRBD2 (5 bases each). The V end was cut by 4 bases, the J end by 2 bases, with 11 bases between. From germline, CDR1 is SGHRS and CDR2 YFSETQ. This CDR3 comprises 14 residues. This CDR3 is CASSPGRDTDTQYF. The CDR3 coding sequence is TGCGCCAGCAGCCCGGGACGCGACACAGATACGCAGTATTTT.

CDR3 sequence (DNA): TGCGCCAGCAGCTTTAGAGCGGGAGGGCCAGGAGAGCAGTTCTTC. This encodes CASSFRAGGPGEQFF. V usage is TRBV5-1 and J usage is TRBJ2-1, with 10 bases identical to TRBD2. The CDR3 contains 15 residues. CDR1 is SGHRS and CDR2 is YFSETQ in the germline V gene. After removal of 2 bases from V and 10 bases from J, the junction contained 9 bases not matched to a gene.